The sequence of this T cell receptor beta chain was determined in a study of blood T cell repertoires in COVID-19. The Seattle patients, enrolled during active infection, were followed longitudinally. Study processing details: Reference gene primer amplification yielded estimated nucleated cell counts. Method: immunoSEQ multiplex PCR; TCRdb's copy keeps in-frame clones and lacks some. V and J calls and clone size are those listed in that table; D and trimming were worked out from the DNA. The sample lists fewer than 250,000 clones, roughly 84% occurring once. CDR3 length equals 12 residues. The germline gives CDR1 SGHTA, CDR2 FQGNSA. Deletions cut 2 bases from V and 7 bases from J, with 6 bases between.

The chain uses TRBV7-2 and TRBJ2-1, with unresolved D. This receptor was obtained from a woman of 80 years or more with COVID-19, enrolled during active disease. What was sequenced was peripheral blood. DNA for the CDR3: TGTGCCAGCAGCTTAAACCGGAATGAGCAGTTCTTC. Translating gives CASSLNRNEQFF.